This T cell receptor beta chain comes out of a study of blood T cells in healthy people across ages. Primers used in a second PCR of about 7 to 11 cycles were a sample-barcoded 5' primer and a J-beta primer mix. Each CDR3 protein is one row after TCRdb ran MiXCR on the 5' RACE reads. The sample has 540,000 or so distinct CDR3 sequences, 27% seen once; the top ten hold around a sixth. This receptor was taken from a woman between 65 and 79 years old in good health. Source material: blood.

In nucleotides, the CDR3 is TGCGCCAGCAGCCAAGAGGGACAGGGGGCTTACGAGCAGTACTTC. Translating gives CASSQEGQGAYEQYF. V and J are TRBV4-1 and TRBJ2-7; 12 bases align to TRBD1. The CDR3 totals 15 residues. Germline trimming cut 0 bases from V and 4 bases from J; bases unmatched to any gene: 1. Looked up from germline, CDR1 is MGHRA and CDR2 is YSYEKL.